This T cell receptor beta chain was recovered during a study of OX40 agonist ivuxolimab in advanced cancers. About the research overall: Under the entry rules, prior anti-PD-1, anti-PD-L1 or anti-CTLA-4 therapy was allowed, and around 36% had some.

The method was immunoSEQ multiplex PCR; TCRdb's version includes in-frame clones alone and lacks a portion of them. The sample shows about 64,000 clones, about nine tenths of them seen only once. Findings of the study overall: At doses 0.1 to 3.0 mg/kg, CD4+ and CD8+ clones expanded.

For this clone: What it binds is not known.

This TCR was sampled from an adult with an advanced solid tumor such as melanoma, head and neck, liver or kidney cancer. Here the sequenced sample was CD4+ or CD8+ T cells sorted from blood, taken in a trial of the OX40 agonist ivuxolimab.

The CDR3 reads CASSLAVNTEAFF. The CDR3 DNA follows: TGCGCCAGCAGCTTGGCAGTGAACACTGAAGCTTTCTTT. The chain joins TRBV5-1 to TRBJ1-1; the D is unclear. The CDR3 is made up of 13 amino acids. V was cut by 0 bases and J by 0 bases, with 3 bases left in between. Germline CDR1 reads SGHRS; CDR2 reads YFSETQ.